The 30 T cell receptor beta chains listed next were all sequenced from one sample in a study of a mutant IDH1 vaccine in newly diagnosed glioma. Here immunoSEQ multiplex PCR was the method, and the copy in TCRdb shows in-frame clones only, minus some. The sample shows nearly 55,000 clones, approximately 80% of them seen only once. Time point specified: week 5, during vaccination. Each vaccine dose was 300 ug of mutant IDH1 20-mer peptide, with topical imiquimod. These TCRs' antigens remain unknown. The specimen comprised PBMCs, sampled from a glioma patient whose treatment included an IDH1 peptide vaccine. All receptors derive from a man between 25 and 39 years old with glioma.

V and J are TRBV6-1 and TRBJ2-3; 10 positions match TRBD1. With V trimmed by 2 bases and J by 6 bases, 8 bases remained unmatched. Germline lookup yields CDR1 MNHNS and CDR2 SASEGT. The CDR3 contains 16 residues. The CDR3 sequence: CASSESAGTGDDTQYF. The DNA for the CDR3 is TGTGCCAGCAGTGAATCAGCCGGGACAGGGGATGATACGCAGTATTTT.

This clone showed up just once. This chain connects TRBV6-5 to TRBJ2-6; D tentatively fits TRBD1 or TRBD2 (5 bases each). Trimming left V 2 bases short and J 0 bases short, with 8 bases between. Per the germline V gene, CDR1 is MNHEY and CDR2 is SVGAGI. This CDR3 is built from 16 residues. CDR3 loop: CASSYAGGSGANVLTF. The CDR3 nucleotides read TGTGCCAGCAGTTACGCTGGGGGCTCTGGGGCCAACGTCCTGACTTTC.

The genes are TRBV19 and TRBJ1-1; a weak D match, TRBD1 (5 bases). V lost 2 bases and J lost 3, with 16 bases in between. CDR3 length: 16 amino acids. In germline, CDR1 is LNHDA, CDR2 SQIVND (reference sequence). CDR3 bases: TGTGCCAGTAGTATATTTCAGCAGGGCAGGCACACTGAAGCTTTCTTT. Its translation: CASSIFQQGRHTEAFF.

The chain has TRBV7-8 and TRBJ2-1; maybe TRBD2 (7 bases). Germline CDR1 is SGHVS and CDR2 is FQNEAQ. Deletions cut 5 bases from V and 2 bases from J, with 13 bases between. The CDR3 has 15 residues. CDR3 region: CASSPKRDTYNEQFF. CDR3 nucleotide sequence: TGTGCCAGCAGCCCGAAGCGGGACACCTACAATGAGCAGTTCTTC.

This clone was observed once. The V call is TRBV5-4, the J call TRBJ2-5, with 12 bases matching TRBD2. Germline trimming cut 0 bases from V and 7 bases from J; bases unmatched to any gene: 10. Per germline, CDR1 SGHNT and CDR2 YYREEE (reference sequence). The CDR3 extends over 17 amino acids. DNA of the CDR3: TGTGCCAGCAGCTTGGCCCCTAGCGGGGGGGCAGGGGGGACCCAGTACTTC. As protein: CASSLAPSGGAGGTQYF. Together with reference TRBV5-4 and TRBJ2-5, the CDR3 gives the full variable domain: ETGVTQSPTHLIKTRGQQVTLRCSSQSGHNTVSWYQQALGQGPQFIFQYYREEENGRGNFPPRFSGLQFPNYSSELNVNALELDDSALYLCASSLAPSGGAGGTQYFGPGTRLLVL.

The rearrangement joins TRBV2 to TRBJ1-2; TRBD1 matches at 7 bases. This CDR3 is 14 amino acids long. The J segment lost 1 base and the V segment lost 6 bases, leaving 5 bases of the junction unmatched. Germline V CDR1 and CDR2: SNHLY, FYNNEI. The CDR3 region has the DNA TGTGCCAGCAGGAGACAGGGAAGTAACTATGGCTACACCTTC. It codes for CASRRQGSNYGYTF.

This chain joins TRBV7-2 and TRBJ1-6; maybe TRBD1 (6 bases). V was pared by 4 bases and J by 0 bases, with 16 bases between. Germline V CDR1 and CDR2: SGHTA, FQGNSA. The CDR3 is made up of 18 amino acids. The CDR3 loop reads CASSSLNRAYSYNSPLHF. In nucleotides, the CDR3 is TGTGCCAGCAGCTCCCTTAACAGGGCCTACTCCTATAATTCACCCCTCCACTTT. Full variable domain (rest looked up from reference TRBV7-2 and TRBJ1-6): GAGVSQSPSNKVTEKGKDVELRCDPISGHTALYWYRQSLGQGLEFLIYFQGNSAPDKSGLPSDRFSAERTGGSVSTLTIQRTQQEDSAVYLCASSSLNRAYSYNSPLHFGNGTRLTVT.

This clone has only a few counts. The rearrangement uses TRBV5-1 and TRBJ1-4; 7 nucleotides line up with TRBD1. V was clipped by 0 bases and J by 5 bases; unmatched bases: 7. The V gene's germline CDR1 is SGHRS and CDR2 YFSETQ. The CDR3 has 16 amino acids. In nucleotides, the CDR3 is TGCGCCAGCAGCTTGGCCAAGGGACAGAGAAATGAAAAACTGTTTTTT. Residues: CASSLAKGQRNEKLFF.

The chain carries TRBV30 and TRBJ2-3; TRBD1 agrees at 8 bases. Unmatched junction bases numbered 16, after V lost 3 bases and J lost 2 bases. CDR1 and CDR2 (germline): GTSNPN, SVGIG (reference sequence). The CDR3 runs 18 residues. CDR3 residues: CAWRQYPRGRRPTDTQYF. Here the CDR3 DNA reads TGTGCCTGGAGGCAATATCCCAGGGGGCGGAGGCCCACAGATACGCAGTATTTT.

The sample holds a few counts of this clone. This chain uses TRBV6-5 with TRBJ1-1; D gene ambiguous. Germline CDR1 is MNHEY and CDR2 is SVGAGI. There are 13 residues in the CDR3. The V gene lost 2 bases and the J gene lost 6 bases, with 10 bases spanning the gap. CDR3 in DNA: TGTGCCAGCAGTTACGTCTCGGGGTCTGAAGCTTTCTTT. Translating it yields CASSYVSGSEAFF.

The chain uses TRBV5-4 and TRBJ1-2; no definite D call. Germline CDR1 reads SGHNT; CDR2 reads YYREEE (reference sequence). V lost 4 bases, J lost 0 bases, and 10 bases lay in between. This CDR3 is built from 14 residues. CDR3 residues: CASSLDASNYGYTF. For the CDR3, the DNA is TGTGCCAGCAGCCTGGACGCCTCTAACTATGGCTACACCTTC.

The chain has TRBV6-5 and TRBJ1-1, with TRBD1 identical over 11 bases. The trim removed 4 bases at V and 6 bases at J, leaving 7 bases unmatched. The length of the CDR3 is 15 residues. From germline, CDR1 is MNHEY and CDR2 SVGAGI. The CDR3 region has the DNA TGTGCCAGCAGTTCGCGGACAGGGGGCCGACCTGAAGCTTTCTTT. This sequence encodes CASSSRTGGRPEAFF.

The rearrangement uses TRBV10-1 and TRBJ2-1; 8 nucleotides align to TRBD1. The V gene end was trimmed by 0 bases and the J gene end by 7 bases; junction bases not matched to a gene: 8. This CDR3 has 16 residues. CDR1 is WNHNN and CDR2 is SYGVQD in the germline V gene (reference sequence). The CDR3 sequence: CASSESGQGALNEQFF. The CDR3 DNA reads TGCGCCAGCAGTGAGTCGGGGCAGGGGGCTTTAAATGAGCAGTTCTTC.

V and J are TRBV7-2 and TRBJ2-1; TRBD1 agrees at 9 bases. V trimming: 8 bases; J trimming: 8 bases; junction bases outside the gene matches: 10. The germline V gene encodes CDR1 SGHTA and CDR2 FQGNSA. This CDR3 region has 14 residues. CDR3 amino acids: CASVPGQGRDEQFF. The DNA of the CDR3 is TGTGCCAGCGTTCCGGGACAGGGCCGTGATGAGCAGTTCTTC.

This sequence joins TRBV5-1 and TRBJ1-4; D may be TRBD1 (6 bases). The CDR3 loop spans 14 amino acids. Between the trimmed V and J ends, which lost 3 bases and 7 bases, there was a span of 13 bases. The germline V gene has CDR1 SGHRS and CDR2 YFSETQ. CDR3 sequence (DNA): TGCGCCAGCAGCTCGCAGGGGACTGGTGAAAAACTGTTTTTT. As protein: CASSSQGTGEKLFF.

The count of this clone is one. The chain recombines TRBV19 with TRBJ2-1; D is perhaps TRBD1 or TRBD2 (6 bases each). The CDR3 length is 15 residues. V dropped 6 bases and J dropped 4 bases, with 16 bases sitting between them. Germline loops: CDR1 LNHDA, CDR2 SQIVND (reference sequence). CDR3 in DNA: TGTGCCAGTAGAAACTGGGGGGCCCCTTACAATGAGCAGTTCTTC. Translating it yields CASRNWGAPYNEQFF.

The gene calls are TRBV19 and TRBJ1-4; D might be TRBD1 (5 bases). This CDR3 is built from 13 residues. V was pared by 8 bases and J by 2 bases, with 9 bases between. The germline CDR1 and CDR2 sequences are LNHDA and SQIVND (reference sequence). In DNA form, the CDR3 reads TGTGCCAGTGCGGGACGTACTAATGAAAAACTGTTTTTT. Protein product: CASAGRTNEKLFF.

In this sample, this clone turned up a few times. The J gene is TRBJ1-4, the V gene TRBV6-1, with 7 bases that match TRBD1. Unmatched junction bases numbered 7, after V lost 7 bases and J lost 2 bases. CDR3 length equals 15 residues. CDR1 is MNHNS, CDR2 SASEGT, per germline. CDR3 loop: CASTQGRWTNEKLFF. The CDR3 nucleotides are TGTGCCAGCACACAGGGGCGTTGGACTAATGAAAAACTGTTTTTT.

V and J are TRBV19 and TRBJ1-1; 7 positions agree with TRBD1. Trimming at V came to 4 bases and at J to 0 bases, leaving 2 bases not matched to a gene. Germline CDR1 reads LNHDA; CDR2 reads SQIVND (reference sequence). CDR3 length: 14 amino acids. CDR3 nucleotide sequence: TGTGCCAGTAGTAGAGGGGGCCTGAACACTGAAGCTTTCTTT. Protein sequence: CASSRGGLNTEAFF.

In this sample, this clone turned up a few times. The genes are TRBV7-9 and TRBJ2-3; 10 bases match TRBD2. V lost 4 bases and J lost 3; bases outside the gene matches: 4. This CDR3 comprises 15 residues. The V gene's germline CDR1 is SEHNR and CDR2 FQNEAQ (reference sequence). The chain's CDR3 is CASSWTSGKTDTQYF. For the CDR3, the DNA is TGTGCCAGCAGCTGGACTAGCGGCAAGACAGATACGCAGTATTTT.

This chain joins TRBV19 and TRBJ1-5; weak D call: TRBD1 (5 bases). Germline CDR1 LNHDA, CDR2 SQIVND (reference sequence). Trimming stripped 5 bases from V and 0 bases from J, with 5 bases between. The CDR3 is made up of 13 amino acids. The CDR3 DNA sequence: TGTGCCAGTAGTGACAGTAGCAATCAGCCCCAGCATTTT. Amino acid sequence: CASSDSSNQPQHF. The whole variable domain, filled in from reference TRBV19 and TRBJ1-5, reads DGGITQSPKYLFRKEGQNVTLSCEQNLNHDAMYWYRQDPGQGLRLIYYSQIVNDFQKGDIAEGYSVSREKKESFPLTVTSAQKNPTAFYLCASSDSSNQPQHFGDGTRLSIL.

The chain is built from TRBV10-2 and TRBJ2-5, with D perhaps TRBD1 (6 bases). Germline lookup yields CDR1 WSHSY and CDR2 SAAADI. The CDR3 is 13 amino acids. V was trimmed by 2 bases and J by 5 bases, leaving 9 bases between them. The CDR3 reads CASSENRVETQYF. The CDR3 DNA sequence: TGCGCCAGCAGTGAGAACAGGGTCGAGACCCAGTACTTC.

J is TRBJ2-7 and V is TRBV5-4; 11 bases match TRBD1. The V and J ends lost 4 bases and 4 bases, in that order; junction bases with no gene match: 1. The CDR3 runs 13 residues. Per the germline V gene, CDR1 is SGHNT and CDR2 is YYREEE (reference sequence). CDR3 region: CASSRDRGYEQYF. The CDR3 DNA reads as TGTGCCAGCAGCAGGGACAGGGGGTACGAGCAGTACTTC.

Here the CDR3 reads CASSGQGRYTEAFF. DNA for the CDR3: TGTGCCAGTAGTGGACAGGGACGATACACTGAAGCTTTCTTT. This rearrangement joins TRBV19 to TRBJ1-1, with TRBD1 identical over 8 bases. The CDR3 is 14 residues long. The germline V gene has CDR1 LNHDA and CDR2 SQIVND (reference sequence). The V segment lost 5 bases and the J segment 3 bases; nucleotides outside the gene matches: 5.

The chain has TRBV4-1 and TRBJ2-3, with D possibly matching TRBD2 (5 bases). From germline, CDR1 is MGHRA and CDR2 YSYEKL. The V end was cut by 4 bases, the J end by 1 base, with 18 bases between. The CDR3 totals 17 residues. In DNA form, the CDR3 reads TGCGCCAGCAGCCCATTTGGTAGAGGGCTCGGCACAGATACGCAGTATTTT. As protein: CASSPFGRGLGTDTQYF.

The chain's CDR3 is CASSKDSYTEAFF. The CDR3 DNA sequence: TGTGCCAGCAGCAAAGACAGTTACACTGAAGCTTTCTTT. The chain recombines TRBV6-5 with TRBJ1-1, with D tentatively TRBD1 (5 bases). Per the germline V gene, CDR1 is MNHEY and CDR2 is SVGAGI. With 6 bases removed from V and 3 bases from J, the gap between germline ends came to 11 bases. This CDR3 comprises 13 residues.

The chain joins TRBV10-1 to TRBJ2-5; no clear D. The CDR3 is 13 amino acids. The germline CDR1 and CDR2 sequences are WNHNN and SYGVQD (reference sequence). V gave up 2 bases and J gave up 5 bases, with 9 bases separating them. CDR3 bases: TGCGCCAGCAGTGAGATCGGTTCTGAGACCCAGTACTTC. Translating it yields CASSEIGSETQYF.

In this sample, this clone turned up a few times. This rearrangement joins TRBV5-1 to TRBJ2-5; no definite D call. The V end was cut by 4 bases, the J end by 2 bases, with 15 bases between. The V gene's germline CDR1 is SGHRS and CDR2 YFSETQ. The CDR3 is 15 residues long. The chain's CDR3 is CASSPLVGKQETQYF. The DNA for the CDR3 is TGCGCCAGCAGCCCTCTCGTGGGGAAGCAAGAGACCCAGTACTTC.

V is TRBV9 and J is TRBJ2-3; possible D gene TRBD2, 5 bases. V was cut by 5 bases and J by 2 bases, with 12 bases left in between. This CDR3 is built from 14 residues. Germline values: CDR1 SGDLS, CDR2 YYNGEE. The CDR3 DNA is TGTGCCAGCAGGGCGGACTCCCACACAGATACGCAGTATTTT. Translation gives CASRADSHTDTQYF.

The chain has TRBV5-1 and TRBJ1-1; 10 positions match TRBD1. The V and J ends lost 4 bases and 1 base, in that order; junction bases with no gene match: 10. The CDR3 covers 17 residues. Germline V gene sequence: CDR1 SGHRS, CDR2 YFSETQ. In DNA, the CDR3 is TGCGCCAGCAGCCCTCTGGGGACAGGGGCTAAGAACACTGAAGCTTTCTTT. Translation: CASSPLGTGAKNTEAFF.